Sequencing of this T cell receptor beta chain was carried out in a study of cytomegalovirus exposure and HLA in healthy donors (dated by TCRdb to 2016 to 2017). About the full investigation: A later analysis indicated that the 100 to 150 validation repertoires were generated on the platform also employed for the 720 or so repertoires of the first cohort. The study aimed to test whether cataloging public T cell receptors could reveal signatures of past pathogen exposure. A separate validation cohort of 100 to 150 different subjects was used in addition to the approximately 700-subject first cohort. To predict cytomegalovirus infection status, the study combined high-throughput TCR immunosequencing, statistical association of individual TCRs with disease status, and machine learning. Overall study results and their limits: In a later analysis, TCRs clustered in the first cohort were found to also tend to co-occur in the 130 or so validation repertoires, with 85% to 95% of cluster scores above 0. All 110 or so repertoires were used to score co-occurrence in the validation cohort in a later analysis, because that analysis had no HLA typing for the cohort. It was suggested by the authors that the approach could potentially be generalized to other disease states and immunological phenotypes. Most TCR sequences were seen in very few donors, while some public TCRs were found in many individuals. The study listed 150 to 200 TCR beta chains as associated with cytomegalovirus. The classifier was reported to diagnose cytomegalovirus status with high specificity and sensitivity in both the original cohort and the validation cohort. Three of the identified cytomegalovirus-associated TCR beta chains were confirmed in vitro to be specific for cytomegalovirus antigens.

The library was produced with the immunoSEQ multiplex PCR assay. Per the source publication's procedure: A statistical classification framework was built to diagnose cytomegalovirus status from the catalog of TCR beta chain sequences. This is the immuneACCESS table as TCRdb keeps it, with only in-frame sequences that have V and J called. A part of the clones is gone; compared with another copy, unresolved V genes explain less than half, and the rest is unexplained. The V and J calls and clone size were taken over from that table, and D and trimming were inferred from the DNA. The sample table lists 150,000 to 200,000 clones, 89% of them with a count of one. Of the sample, about 9.4% falls within the top ten clones. Regarding this clone: Its antigen target is currently unknown. Qualities for individual bases were not recorded, and no much larger clone is one base off.

The donors were included in the validation cohort of around 120 subjects, a group kept apart from the approximately 670-subject first cohort. Spanning cysteine to phenylalanine, the CDR3 consists of 14 amino acids. Only CDR3 DNA is held: 42 bases, read in frame from base 1. Trimming removed 2 bases from V and 6 bases from J; the gene matches leave 4 bases unexplained. According to the germline V gene, CDR1 reads MNHNS and CDR2 reads SASEGT. Sequencing was done on a sample of PBMCs. The TCR was taken from a woman in her late teens or twenties in good health and CMV-seropositive. The chain links TRBV6-1 with TRBJ2-1; the junction holds 7 bases that match TRBD2. Here is the DNA: TGTGCCAGCAGTGAACTAGCGGAAGTCAATGAGCAGTTCTTC. This encodes CASSELAEVNEQFF.